The 13 T cell receptor beta chains given below trace back to one sample, sequenced in a study of T-cell reconstitution after alpha-beta-depleted transplantation in children. Using unique molecular identifiers, the investigators prepared the TCRbeta library. TCRdb re-called the PCR reads through MiXCR, storing one row per CDR3 protein. The sample yields a few hundred thousand distinct CDR3 sequences, around 12% seen once. The sample was PBMCs from the stem cell graft donor, taken from the stem cell graft. These TCRs come from a human donor who donated a stem cell graft to a child with combined immunodeficiency.

This chain joins TRBV7-2 and TRBJ2-1, with 7 bases that match TRBD2. V gave up 3 bases and J gave up 3 bases; unmatched junction bases: 5. CDR1 and CDR2 (germline): SGHTA, FQGNSA. CDR3 length: 15 residues. The CDR3: CASSFDGGNYNEQFF. Here the CDR3 DNA reads TGTGCCAGCAGCTTCGACGGGGGGAACTACAATGAGCAGTTCTTC.

V usage is TRBV15 and J usage is TRBJ2-5; 7 nucleotides match TRBD2. In germline, CDR1 is LNHNV, CDR2 YYDKDF (reference sequence). This CDR3 contains 13 residues. The ends lost 5 bases at V and 5 bases at J; junction bases unmatched: 5. Here the CDR3 DNA reads TGTGCCACCAGCGGGAGGGCCTTCGAGACCCAGTACTTC. Amino acid sequence: CATSGRAFETQYF.

This clonotype was counted many times. J is TRBJ2-7 and V is TRBV11-1; TRBD1 aligns across 8 bases. The CDR3 is 18 amino acids. Germline V gene data show CDR1 as SGHAT and CDR2 as FQDESV (reference sequence). J was trimmed by 2 bases and V by 2 bases; bases with no gene match: 14. CDR3 sequence reads: CASSLPSRGDRGTYEQYF. The CDR3 DNA reads TGTGCCAGCAGCTTACCCTCACGCGGCGACAGGGGAACCTACGAGCAGTACTTC.

In this sample, this clonotype turned up many times. V gene TRBV12-3 or TRBV12-4 combines with J gene TRBJ2-7, with a weak D call TRBD1 (6 bases). This CDR3 contains 13 residues. The V gene lost 3 bases and the J gene lost 2 bases, with 8 bases spanning the gap. Written as DNA, the CDR3 is TGTGCCAGCAGTTTTTACAGGGCCTACGAGCAGTACTTC. Protein: CASSFYRAYEQYF.

This clonotype was seen at least ten times. The chain carries TRBV9 and TRBJ1-2, with TRBD1 matching over 10 bases. The CDR3 sequence is 16 residues long. V was pared by 4 bases and J by 3 bases, with 9 bases of the junction left unmatched. Germline CDR1 SGDLS, CDR2 YYNGEE. In DNA, the CDR3 is TGTGCCAGCAGCCCCCCGGGACAGGGGATCGACTATGGCTACACCTTC. This codes for CASSPPGQGIDYGYTF. Filled out from reference TRBV9 and TRBJ1-2, the complete variable domain reads DSGVTQTPKHLITATGQRVTLRCSPRSGDLSVYWYQQSLDQGLQFLIQYYNGEERAKGNILERFSAQQFPDLHSELNLSSLELGDSALYFCASSPPGQGIDYGYTFGSGTRLTVV.

The chain couples TRBV12-3 or TRBV12-4 to TRBJ1-5; 7 bases map to TRBD1. This CDR3 comprises 14 residues. Trimming removed 7 bases from V and 7 bases from J; junction bases left unmatched: 10. The CDR3: CASIRGTAGQPQHF. CDR3 DNA: TGTGCCAGCATCCGTGGGACAGCCGGCCAGCCCCAGCATTTT.

This clonotype was seen a few times. The chain has TRBV12-3 or TRBV12-4 and TRBJ2-1, with D maybe TRBD1 (6 bases). V was trimmed by 4 bases and J by 3 bases, leaving 16 bases between them. CDR3 length: 16 amino acids. CDR3 sequence reads: CASSSLRGLSYNEQFF. The DNA of the CDR3 is TGTGCCAGCAGTTCCCTCAGGGGTCTCAGCTACAATGAGCAGTTCTTC.

This clonotype was picked up a small number of times. The V and J genes are TRBV10-3 and TRBJ2-3; 10 positions agree with TRBD2. CDR3 size: 16 residues. J was trimmed by 0 bases and V by 7 bases; bases with no gene match: 7. Germline V gene lookup returns CDR1 ENHRY and CDR2 SYGVKD. The CDR3 is CAINSPAGGSTDTQYF. The CDR3 DNA is TGTGCCATCAACTCACCAGCGGGAGGGAGCACAGATACGCAGTATTTT.

The V gene is TRBV4-3, the J gene TRBJ2-1, with TRBD2 as a possible D gene (5 bases). This CDR3 contains 13 residues. The germline V and J ends were trimmed by 1 base and 7 bases, with 8 bases remaining between them. The germline CDR1 and CDR2 sequences are LGHNA and YSLEER. The CDR3 region has the DNA TGCGCCAGCAGCCAAGTTACGGGGAATGAGCAGTTCTTC. Translation gives CASSQVTGNEQFF.

This clonotype turned up a few times. The chain carries TRBV6-5 and TRBJ2-3; 8 bases agree with TRBD1. CDR1 MNHEY and CDR2 SVGAGI come from the germline V gene. This CDR3 spans 17 amino acids. Trimming cost V 2 bases and J 4 bases; bases outside gene matches: 11. The CDR3 spells CASSYHRSTGVADTQYF. DNA of the CDR3: TGTGCCAGCAGTTACCATCGATCGACAGGGGTGGCAGATACGCAGTATTTT.

This chain uses TRBV20-1 with TRBJ2-1; D uncertain. There are 12 residues in the CDR3. CDR1 and CDR2 from the germline V gene are DFQATT and SNEGSKA (reference sequence). The V end was cut by 1 base, the J end by 6 bases, with 7 bases between. The CDR3 loop is CSARGGPNEQFF. The CDR3 nucleotides read TGCAGTGCTAGAGGCGGCCCCAATGAGCAGTTCTTC.

This chain connects TRBV18 to TRBJ2-4; possibly TRBD2 for D (6 bases). The germline V gene encodes CDR1 KGHSH and CDR2 LQKENI. The CDR3 contains 14 residues. The germline V and J ends were trimmed by 3 bases and 8 bases, with 14 bases remaining between them. This chain's CDR3 is CASSPNGGMDIQYF. For the CDR3, the DNA is TGTGCCAGCTCACCTAATGGAGGGATGGACATTCAGTACTTC.

This chain uses TRBV18 with TRBJ1-1; no definite D call. V lost 2 bases to trimming and J lost 4 bases, with 8 bases between them. Per germline, CDR1 KGHSH and CDR2 LQKENI. This CDR3 has 13 amino acids. As DNA, the CDR3 is TGTGCCAGCTCACCATGGAAGGGCACTGAAGCTTTCTTT. It yields the protein CASSPWKGTEAFF.